This is a list of T cell receptor beta chains from one sample in a study of tissue T cells after allogeneic stem cell transplantation. The repertoire was sequenced with immunoSEQ multiplex PCR; TCRdb's copy has only in-frame clones and lacks some. This table has 1,200 to 1,500 clones, 75% appearing once. The sample in question was stomach tissue, obtained at autopsy. The origin of the receptors is a male patient aged 35-69 years with steroid-refractory graft-versus-host disease after an allogeneic stem cell transplant. The T cells may partly be graft donor cells. CDR3s include the opening cysteine and the closing phenylalanine or tryptophan. D genes are given only for firm matches. Expanded clones are given a class, and other clones once, few, many or no size at all.

j_call	d_call	v_call	clone_size	cdr3_aa	cdr3_nt
TRBJ2-1	TRBD2	TRBV7-2	.	CASSPGSGTRILNEQFF	TGTGCCAGCAGCCCAGGCTCTGGGACTAGAATTTTGAATGAGCAGTTCTTC
TRBJ1-3	.	TRBV6-5	once	CASKRADVSGNTIYF	TGTGCCAGCAAGCGGGCGGACGTCTCTGGAAACACCATATATTTT
TRBJ1-5	TRBD1	TRBV18	.	CASSGQGDQPQHF	TGTGCCAGCTCCGGACAGGGCGATCAGCCCCAGCATTTT
TRBJ2-1	.	TRBV5-1	.	CASSLSGEQFF	TGCGCCAGCAGCTTGAGCGGTGAGCAGTTCTTC
TRBJ1-1	.	TRBV12-1	few	CASSFELPNTEAFF	TGTGCCAGCAGCTTTGAACTCCCGAACACTGAAGCTTTCTTT
TRBJ1-2	.	TRBV7-9	.	CASSLEGNYGYTF	TGTGCCAGCAGCTTAGAGGGAAACTATGGCTACACCTTC
TRBJ1-2	.	TRBV10-1	few	CASSDGQSNYGYTF	TGCGCCAGCAGTGACGGCCAGTCCAACTATGGCTACACCTTC
TRBJ1-6	.	TRBV2	.	CASSVGTENSPLHF	TGTGCCAGCAGTGTAGGTACAGAAAATTCACCCCTCCACTTT
TRBJ1-2	.	TRBV3-1/TRBV3-2	few	CASSPGSYGYTF	TGTGCCAGCAGCCCCGGATCTTATGGCTACACCTTC
TRBJ2-3	.	TRBV2	.	CASSEKFGTTDTQYF	TGTGCCAGCAGTGAGAAGTTTGGGACCACAGATACGCAGTATTTT
TRBJ2-5	TRBD2	TRBV7-7	.	CASSSNPGLQTETQYF	TGTGCTAGCAGCTCAAACCCGGGACTACAGACGGAGACCCAGTACTTC
TRBJ2-7	TRBD2	TRBV4-3	.	CASSQASLAGGPYEQYF	TGCGCCAGCAGCCAAGCTTCGCTAGCGGGGGGGCCTTACGAGCAGTACTTC
TRBJ2-3	.	TRBV10-1	few	CASSSPSTDTQYF	TGCGCCAGCAGTTCGCCTAGCACAGATACGCAGTATTTT
TRBJ2-1	TRBD2	TRBV7-2	few	CASSLTSGRHNEQFF	TGTGCCAGCAGCTTAACTAGCGGGCGCCACAATGAGCAGTTCTTC
TRBJ2-3	TRBD1	TRBV5-1	.	CASSLGGQGAEDTQYF	TGCGCCAGCAGCTTGGGCGGGCAGGGGGCGGAAGATACGCAGTATTTT
TRBJ2-5	TRBD1	TRBV14	.	CASSPPRAGGRETQYF	TGTGCCAGCAGCCCCCCTCGGGCAGGGGGTAGAGAGACCCAGTACTTC
TRBJ2-7	TRBD2	TRBV18	.	CASSPTGIASSGYEQYF	TGTGCCAGCTCACCCACAGGAATAGCCTCTAGCGGCTACGAGCAGTACTTC
TRBJ2-3	.	TRBV5-1	few	CASSLGGSTSTDTQYF	TGCGCCAGCAGCTTGGGGGGGTCGACTAGCACAGATACGCAGTATTTT
TRBJ1-3	.	TRBV7-3	.	CASSLGGSGNTIYF	TGTGCCAGCAGCTTGGGCGGGTCTGGAAACACCATATATTTT
TRBJ1-2	TRBD1	TRBV5-6	.	CASSLSGTGGRIDYGYTF	TGTGCCAGCAGCTTGTCGGGGACAGGGGGCAGGATAGACTATGGCTACACCTTC
TRBJ2-3	TRBD2	TRBV27	.	CASSWSPGTSGGFTDTQYF	TGTGCCAGCAGTTGGTCTCCCGGGACTAGCGGGGGGTTTACAGATACGCAGTATTTT
TRBJ2-3	TRBD2	TRBV7-2	.	CASSLNGGADTQYF	TGTGCCAGCAGCTTAAACGGGGGGGCAGATACGCAGTATTTT
TRBJ2-6	TRBD1	TRBV27	.	CASSPGQYFSGANVLTF	TGTGCCAGCAGTCCGGGACAGTACTTCTCTGGGGCCAACGTCCTGACTTTC
TRBJ2-5	TRBD1	TRBV15	.	CATSRPRTGGENQETQYF	TGTGCCACCAGCAGACCCCGGACAGGGGGCGAAAACCAAGAGACCCAGTACTTC
TRBJ1-5	TRBD1	TRBV9	once	CASRDDAGQGGWNQPQHF	TGTGCCAGCAGGGACGACGCGGGACAGGGAGGTTGGAATCAGCCCCAGCATTTT
TRBJ2-1	.	TRBV7-9	.	CASSYEDGFNEQFF	TGTGCCAGCAGCTATGAGGACGGATTTAATGAGCAGTTCTTC
TRBJ2-6	.	TRBV24-1	.	CATSDSGAGANVLTF	TGTGCCACCAGTGATTCAGGGGCTGGGGCCAACGTCCTGACTTTC
TRBJ2-3	.	TRBV6-4	.	CASSDRGGHGDTQYF	TGTGCCAGCAGTGACCGGGGAGGACATGGAGATACGCAGTATTTT
TRBJ2-7	.	TRBV3-1/TRBV3-2	.	CASSQDDYEQYF	TGTGCCAGCAGCCAAGATGACTACGAGCAGTACTTC
TRBJ1-1	TRBD1	TRBV18	.	CASSAGTAGEIGTEAFF	TGTGCCAGCTCAGCCGGGACAGCCGGGGAAATCGGCACTGAAGCTTTCTTT
TRBJ2-7	.	TRBV6-2/TRBV6-3	.	CASSSGFTYEQYF	TGTGCCAGCAGTTCTGGTTTCACCTACGAGCAGTACTTC
TRBJ2-5	TRBD1	TRBV30	.	CAFEDRGDQETQYF	TGTGCCTTTGAGGACAGGGGGGACCAAGAGACCCAGTACTTC
TRBJ2-1	TRBD2	TRBV2	once	CASSEFRTSGGPGAYNEQFF	TGTGCCAGCAGTGAGTTTCGGACTAGCGGGGGGCCAGGCGCCTACAATGAGCAGTTCTTC
TRBJ2-1	TRBD2	TRBV24-1	once	CATSARTRVNEQFF	TGTGCCACCAGTGCGAGGACTAGGGTCAATGAGCAGTTCTTC
TRBJ2-2	TRBD1	TRBV24-1	.	CATRGQGTGELFF	TGTGCCACCAGGGGACAGGGGACCGGGGAGCTGTTTTTT
TRBJ1-2	.	TRBV27	.	CASSLEGSALTRGYTF	TGTGCCAGCAGTTTGGAGGGGTCCGCACTAACTAGGGGCTACACCTTC
TRBJ1-2	.	TRBV12-3/TRBV12-4	.	CASSWSGGRGYTF	TGTGCCAGCAGTTGGTCGGGGGGGCGTGGCTACACCTTC
TRBJ2-1	.	TRBV7-6	once	CASSVEATYNEQFF	TGTGCCAGCAGCGTGGAGGCTACCTACAATGAGCAGTTCTTC
TRBJ1-2	TRBD1	TRBV13	.	CASSLGTGDYGYTF	TGTGCCAGCAGCTTAGGAACAGGGGACTATGGCTACACCTTC
TRBJ2-7	TRBD1	TRBV6-2/TRBV6-3	.	CASSTSDRETDEQYF	TGTGCCAGCAGTACATCAGACAGGGAAACCGACGAGCAGTACTTC